This T cell receptor (beta chain) was obtained from a study of T cells in Graves' hyperthyroidism and ophthalmopathy. RNA transcripts provided the source from which TCR beta CDR3 regions were amplified. First-round RT-PCR with HTBI primers amplified the TCR CDR3 region. TCRdb fed the multiplex PCR reads into MiXCR, producing one record per CDR3 protein. The sample has hundreds of thousands of distinct CDR3 sequences; 16% are singletons. CDR3 length: 15 amino acids. The V gene's germline CDR1 is SGHDT and CDR2 YYEEEE. V was trimmed by 4 bases and J by 4 bases, leaving 15 bases between them. This chain uses TRBV5-6 with TRBJ2-1; weak D call: TRBD2 (6 bases). The sequence derives from a woman aged 25 to 39 with Graves' hyperthyroidism. Sequencing was performed on blood. The CDR3 nucleotides read TGTGCCAGCAGCCCCCATCGGCGGGAATACAATGAGCAGTTCTTC. This gives the protein CASSPHRREYNEQFF.